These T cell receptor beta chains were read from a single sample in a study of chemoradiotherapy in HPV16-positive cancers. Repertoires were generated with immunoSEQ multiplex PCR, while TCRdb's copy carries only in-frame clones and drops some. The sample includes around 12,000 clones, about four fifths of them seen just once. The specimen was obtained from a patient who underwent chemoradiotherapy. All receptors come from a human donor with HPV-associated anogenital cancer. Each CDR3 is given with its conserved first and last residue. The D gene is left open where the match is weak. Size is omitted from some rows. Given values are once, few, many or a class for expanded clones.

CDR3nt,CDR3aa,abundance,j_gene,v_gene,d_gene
TGTGCCAGCAGATCCCCTGGGCGTTCCTACGAGCAGTACTTC,CASRSPGRSYEQYF,.,TRBJ2-7,TRBV27,.
TGTGCCAGCAGCTTGGGGGCTAGCGGGGGTTTAAGCTCCTACGAGCAGTACTTC,CASSLGASGGLSSYEQYF,.,TRBJ2-7,TRBV7-9,TRBD2
TGTGCCAGCAGCTCCGGGTTGGGCCTTCTCCAAGAGACCCAGTACTTC,CASSSGLGLLQETQYF,.,TRBJ2-5,TRBV7-9,.
TGTGCCAGCGTAGTTAGATGGGGGATGATAAATCAGCCCCAGCATTTT,CASVVRWGMINQPQHF,.,TRBJ1-5,TRBV25-1,.
TGTGCCAGCAGCTCCCTACTGGGGAACACTGAAGCTTTCTTT,CASSSLLGNTEAFF,.,TRBJ1-1,TRBV7-8,.
TGTGCCAGCAGCTTGGGATTGGAGGGAGAAGCTTTCTTT,CASSLGLEGEAFF,few,TRBJ1-1,TRBV5-5,.
TGTGCCAGCAGTTACTTATCGGGGGGGCCGGGGCACGAGCAGTACTTC,CASSYLSGGPGHEQYF,.,TRBJ2-7,TRBV6-6,TRBD2
TGTGCCAGCAGCTTAGATAGCGGGGAGAGCACAGATACGCAGTATTTT,CASSLDSGESTDTQYF,once,TRBJ2-3,TRBV11-3,TRBD2
TGTGCCAGCAGCGACTTAGCGGGGGCCCCGGAAACCCAGTACTTC,CASSDLAGAPETQYF,.,TRBJ2-5,TRBV14,TRBD2
TGCAGCGTTGGGAACCAAGGACAGGGCGGGGGAGAAAAACTGTTTTTT,CSVGNQGQGGGEKLFF,.,TRBJ1-4,TRBV29-1,TRBD1
TGTGCCAGCAGCTTGGGGACTGTCGCTTTCTTT,CASSLGTVAFF,.,TRBJ1-1,TRBV5-4,.
TGTGCCAGCAGCTTGGCCGGGACTAGCGGGGGCCTAGTGCAGACCCAGTACTTC,CASSLAGTSGGLVQTQYF,.,TRBJ2-5,TRBV7-6,TRBD2
TGCAGCGTTGCGACCTCGGGACAGCTGAACACTGAAGCTTTCTTT,CSVATSGQLNTEAFF,.,TRBJ1-1,TRBV29-1,TRBD1
TGTGCCAGCAGTTATACCGGGACAGGGCTCCCGACGGATGAGCAGTTCTTC,CASSYTGTGLPTDEQFF,.,TRBJ2-1,TRBV28,TRBD1
TGCGCCAGCAGCTGGGGCGGGGGTATGAACACCGGGGAGCTGTTTTTT,CASSWGGGMNTGELFF,.,TRBJ2-2,TRBV5-1,TRBD2
TGTGCCAGCAGCCGATGGTACAGGGACCTCCGTTCGGACTATGGCTACACCTTC,CASSRWYRDLRSDYGYTF,.,TRBJ1-2,TRBV27,.
TGTGCCAGCAGTGTGGGAACAGATACGCAGTATTTT,CASSVGTDTQYF,.,TRBJ2-3,TRBV2,.
TGCGCCAGCAGCCAAGAACCCCGCAGCGTCGTTGTCTACACCTTC,CASSQEPRSVVVYTF,.,TRBJ1-2,TRBV4-1,.
TGTGCCAGCAGCCATTTTACAGGACGCAATGAGCAGTTCTTC,CASSHFTGRNEQFF,.,TRBJ2-1,TRBV4-2,.
TGTGCCAGCGGGACAGGGGGTGAAAAACTGTTTTTT,CASGTGGEKLFF,.,TRBJ1-4,TRBV19,TRBD1
TGTGCCTCGCGGCGGAGTAATGAAAAACTGTTTTTT,CASRRSNEKLFF,once,TRBJ1-4,TRBV30,.
TGTGCCAGCAGCCGGGGGGAGGGAATAGAAGCTTTCTTT,CASSRGEGIEAFF,.,TRBJ1-1,TRBV7-2,.
TGTGCCAGGACCTTAAAGGGGGGCGAGCAGTTCTTC,CARTLKGGEQFF,.,TRBJ2-1,TRBV2,.
TGTGCCAGCAGCTGGAGGGGGGGGGCTGAAGCTTTCTTT,CASSWRGGAEAFF,.,TRBJ1-1,TRBV5-4,.
TGTGCCAGCAGCGCATCTGGACAAGCCTACGAGCAGTACTTC,CASSASGQAYEQYF,once,TRBJ2-7,TRBV7-9,.
TGTGCCAGCAGCCCGTGGACGGATGTAGGTGGAAACACCATATATTTT,CASSPWTDVGGNTIYF,.,TRBJ1-3,TRBV7-6,.
TGTGCCAGCAGCCAAGATCGTTCTAGGGGGAACAGGGACGAGGTGTTCTTC,CASSQDRSRGNRDEVFF,.,TRBJ2-1,TRBV4-2,.
TGTGCCAGCAGTGTCTCCCCCCCCGCCAGGGGGGGCTACAATGAGCAGTTCTTC,CASSVSPPARGGYNEQFF,.,TRBJ2-1,TRBV6-1,.
TGTGCCAGTAGTTTCGGGGTTGGCTCCTATAATTCACCCCTCCACTTT,CASSFGVGSYNSPLHF,few,TRBJ1-6,TRBV19,.
TGTGCCAGCAGTTTCCAGTTTCCTGGGACAGCCTACGAGCAGTACTTC,CASSFQFPGTAYEQYF,few,TRBJ2-7,TRBV27,TRBD1
TGTGCCAGCAGCCTATCGGGACAGGTGGTGGGCTACACCTTC,CASSLSGQVVGYTF,few,TRBJ1-2,TRBV7-8,TRBD1
TGTGCCAGCAGCTTTGGACTAGAGCAGTTCTTC,CASSFGLEQFF,.,TRBJ2-1,TRBV11-1,.
TGTGCCAGCAGCCCCGGCGGCACCGGGGAGCTGTTTTTT,CASSPGGTGELFF,.,TRBJ2-2,TRBV5-4,.
TGTGCCAGCAGTTACGGACAGCTAGACTATGGCTACACCTTC,CASSYGQLDYGYTF,.,TRBJ1-2,TRBV6-5,.
TGTGCCAGCAGCTCCCCCTACCCCACCGGGGAGCTGTTTTTT,CASSSPYPTGELFF,.,TRBJ2-2,TRBV5-4,.
TGTGCCAGCAGTGAGGCAGGCTTCTCTGGAAACACCATATATTTT,CASSEAGFSGNTIYF,.,TRBJ1-3,TRBV2,.
TGTGCCAGCAGCCGCGGACTTCCCACAGATACGCAGTATTTT,CASSRGLPTDTQYF,.,TRBJ2-3,TRBV5-4,.
TGTGCCAGCAGTTCTCCGGGACTAGCGGGGGGGCAGTATTTT,CASSSPGLAGGQYF,.,TRBJ2-3,TRBV6-6,TRBD2
TGTGCCAGCATGATAACTGCAGATACGCAGTATTTT,CASMITADTQYF,.,TRBJ2-3,TRBV2,.
TGTGCCAGCAGCGTAGCTAGGACTAGCGGGGGCCAATCAACGTGCACAGATACGCAGTATTTT,CASSVARTSGGQSTCTDTQYF,.,TRBJ2-3,TRBV9,TRBD2
TGTGCCAGCAGCTTAAGCCCGGGAGCCCCATATGGCTACACCTTC,CASSLSPGAPYGYTF,few,TRBJ1-2,TRBV7-3,.
TGTGCCATCAAGACGACAAGCACAGATACGCAGTATTTT,CAIKTTSTDTQYF,.,TRBJ2-3,TRBV7-2,.
TGTGCCAGCAGTCCAACCTTAGCGGGGGGGCGCTACAATGAGCAGTTCTTC,CASSPTLAGGRYNEQFF,.,TRBJ2-1,TRBV7-3,TRBD2
TGTGCCAGCTCTATTGACAGTCATTCTGGAAACACCATATATTTT,CASSIDSHSGNTIYF,.,TRBJ1-3,TRBV25-1,.
TGTGCCAGCAGCGAAGACCCGACAGGGGCCTTGGAGACCCAGTACTTC,CASSEDPTGALETQYF,.,TRBJ2-5,TRBV5-6,TRBD1
TGTGCCTGGAGTATCCGGGGGACCGGGGAGCTGTTTTTT,CAWSIRGTGELFF,.,TRBJ2-2,TRBV30,.
TGTGCCAGCTCACCAGGTTCGGGACACTCTGGAAACACCATATATTTT,CASSPGSGHSGNTIYF,.,TRBJ1-3,TRBV18,.
TGTGCCAGCAGCTGGAAGACAGGGGCAGAACAGCCCCAGCATTTT,CASSWKTGAEQPQHF,.,TRBJ1-5,TRBV7-8,TRBD1
TGTGCCAGCGCCGGGACTACCTACCTGGAGCAGTTCTTC,CASAGTTYLEQFF,.,TRBJ2-1,TRBV6-1,TRBD2
TGTGCCAGCAGCTTATTTTCTTACAATGAGCAGTTCTTC,CASSLFSYNEQFF,.,TRBJ2-1,TRBV13,.
TGTGCCAGCAGCCAAGATGGGACAGGTTTAAAAAAACTGTTTTTT,CASSQDGTGLKKLFF,.,TRBJ1-4,TRBV14,TRBD1
TGTGCCAGCAGCAAATTGCCGGGACGGACCTATGGCTACACCTTC,CASSKLPGRTYGYTF,once,TRBJ1-2,TRBV7-3,.
TGTGCCAGTAGTACAAGGCGGAGAGAGACCCAGTACTTC,CASSTRRRETQYF,.,TRBJ2-5,TRBV19,.